These T cell receptor beta chains were read from a single sample in a study of shared clonotypes between healthy human individuals. The method was immunoSEQ multiplex PCR; TCRdb's version includes in-frame clones alone and lacks a portion of them. The sample includes about 500,000 clones, 75% to 80% of them seen just once. Sequencing was performed on PBMCs. These receptors were collected from a woman aged 40 to 50 in good health. Some clones in this sample may be carry-over from other donors' samples. Both conserved end residues are part of each CDR3. The order of the fields is V gene, D gene, J gene, clone size, CDR3 protein, CDR3 DNA. D genes are given only for firm matches. Clone size is not always given. Where it is, it says once, few, many or a class for expanded clones.

>TRBV7-3|TRBD2|TRBJ2-7|-
CASSPRPAGSYEQYF
TGTGCCAGCAGCCCACGGCCAGCGGGATCCTACGAGCAGTACTTC
>TRBV20-1|-|TRBJ2-7|-
CSTGLSYEQYF
TGCAGCACCGGGCTCTCCTACGAGCAGTACTTC
>TRBV30|-|TRBJ2-4|-
CAWIPDSRVSLAKNIQYF
TGTGCCTGGATTCCCGACTCGCGGGTGAGCTTAGCCAAAAACATTCAGTACTTC
>TRBV7-9|-|TRBJ2-7|many
CASGEGHSKPYEQYF
TGTGCCAGCGGTGAGGGACATTCGAAACCCTACGAGCAGTACTTC
>TRBV5-4|-|TRBJ1-2|-
CASSLGAGSGYGYTF
TGTGCCAGCAGCTTGGGTGCAGGTAGCGGTTATGGCTACACCTTC
>TRBV7-2|TRBD2|TRBJ2-7|-
CASSRGLAGAVEYF
TGTGCCAGCAGCAGGGGACTAGCGGGAGCGGTCGAGTACTTC
>TRBV7-9|-|TRBJ2-3|-
CASSWATGSPTDTQYF
TGTGCCAGCAGCTGGGCGACGGGGAGCCCTACAGATACGCAGTATTTT
>TRBV28|TRBD2|TRBJ2-1|-
CASSPPGGRVYEQFF
TGTGCCAGCAGTCCCCCTGGCGGGAGGGTCTATGAGCAGTTCTTC
>TRBV2|-|TRBJ1-1|-
CASRDDINTEAFF
TGTGCCAGCAGGGACGACATAAACACTGAAGCTTTCTTT
>TRBV6-1|-|TRBJ1-1|-
CASSTGVWNTEAFF
TGTGCCAGCAGCACGGGAGTTTGGAACACTGAAGCTTTCTTT
>TRBV5-4|-|TRBJ2-1|once
CASSLDRVSYNEQFF
TGTGCCAGCAGCTTGGACAGGGTCTCCTACAATGAGCAGTTCTTC
>TRBV10-3|TRBD2|TRBJ2-7|-
CAISETSGSEYEQYF
TGTGCCATCAGTGAGACTAGCGGGAGCGAATACGAGCAGTACTTC
>TRBV19|-|TRBJ1-2|few
CAGELTPHYGYTF
TGTGCCGGAGAGTTGACACCTCACTATGGCTACACCTTC
>TRBV7-9|TRBD1|TRBJ2-6|-
CASSLGAGQGVVGANVLTF
TGTGCCAGCAGCTTAGGGGCGGGACAGGGGGTGGTTGGGGCCAACGTCCTGACTTTC
>TRBV5-1|-|TRBJ1-2|-
CASSLGRKYGYTF
TGCGCCAGCAGCTTGGGCCGTAAATATGGCTACACCTTC
>TRBV5-1|-|TRBJ2-1|-
CASSFVATDNEQFF
TGCGCCAGCAGCTTCGTCGCAACCGACAATGAGCAGTTCTTC
>TRBV7-3|-|TRBJ1-1|few
CASSPYKNTEAFF
TGTGCCAGCAGCCCCTACAAGAACACTGAAGCTTTCTTT
>TRBV5-1|TRBD2|TRBJ2-5|-
CASSLEGGRAFETQYF
TGCGCCAGCAGCTTGGAGGGCGGGAGGGCTTTTGAGACCCAGTACTTC
>TRBV5-4|-|TRBJ1-2|many
CASSLGRTVGYTF
TGTGCCAGCAGCTTGGGCAGGACAGTTGGCTACACCTTC
>TRBV5-1|TRBD2|TRBJ2-2|many
CASRLAGSGELFF
TGCGCCAGCAGACTAGCGGGCTCCGGGGAGCTGTTTTTT
>TRBV5-1|-|TRBJ2-3|-
CASSLIVDQAQYF
TGCGCCAGCAGCTTGATTGTAGATCAAGCGCAGTATTTT
>TRBV18|TRBD1|TRBJ2-3|-
CASSLRTGRTDTQYF
TGTGCCAGCTCACTAAGGACAGGGCGCACAGATACGCAGTATTTT
>TRBV27|-|TRBJ2-7|-
CASSRLVNYEQYF
TGTGCCAGCAGCCGTCTAGTGAATTACGAGCAGTACTTC